The next 30 T cell receptor beta chains were all read from a single sample in a study of blood T cell repertoires in COVID-19. This table comes from immunoSEQ multiplex PCR, and its TCRdb copy is limited to in-frame clones, with some not included. The table shows about 98,000 clones, with approximately 86% occurring only once. The sample consisted of peripheral blood. These TCRs come from a man aged 45-65 years with acute or convalescent COVID-19.

The table lists this clone with a count of one. This rearrangement joins TRBV6-1 to TRBJ1-2; D is uncertain. This CDR3 has 15 residues. V was shortened by 3 bases and J by 4 bases, with 15 bases between the two germline ends. Germline CDR1 is MNHNS and CDR2 is SASEGT. This chain's CDR3 is CASSDVPVQVYGYTF. The CDR3 region has the DNA TGTGCCAGCAGTGATGTCCCCGTCCAGGTCTATGGCTACACCTTC.

This chain joins TRBV19 and TRBJ2-5, with D possibly matching TRBD2 (6 bases). The CDR3 is 13 residues long. CDR1 and CDR2 (germline): LNHDA, SQIVND (reference sequence). V dropped 4 bases and J dropped 5 bases, with 11 bases sitting between them. The CDR3 here is CASSRGVEETQYF. DNA of the CDR3: TGTGCCAGTAGTAGGGGGGTCGAGGAGACCCAGTACTTC.

In this sample, this clone turned up a few times. The chain uses TRBV27 and TRBJ2-7; TRBD1 matches 11 bases. Trimming took 4 bases from V and 9 from J; bases not matched to a gene: 8. CDR1 is MNHEY and CDR2 is SMNVEV in the germline V gene (reference sequence). This CDR3 region has 14 residues. The CDR3 DNA follows: TGTGCCAGCAGTTATAGGACAGGGGGCTGGGCGCAGTACTTC. Translation gives CASSYRTGGWAQYF.

The chain has TRBV4-1 and TRBJ1-5, with D tentatively TRBD1 (6 bases). CDR1 is MGHRA, CDR2 YSYEKL, per germline. Trimming shortened V by 0 bases and J by 5 bases, and 11 bases separated the two germline ends. This CDR3 spans 15 amino acids. DNA for the CDR3: TGCGCCAGCAGCCAAGATCCCCAGGGGTATCAGCCCCAGCATTTT. Its translation is CASSQDPQGYQPQHF.

This clone was counted between two and nine times. V usage is TRBV4-1 and J usage is TRBJ2-2, with D maybe TRBD1 (5 bases). The V and J ends lost 0 bases and 6 bases respectively, with 23 bases between them. Germline lookup yields CDR1 MGHRA and CDR2 YSYEKL. This CDR3 contains 19 residues. This CDR3 is CASSQDEQGFVPGSGELFF. CDR3 nucleotide sequence: TGCGCCAGCAGCCAAGATGAGCAGGGTTTCGTCCCCGGGTCCGGGGAGCTGTTTTTT.

The J gene is TRBJ2-7, the V gene TRBV29-1; D perhaps matches TRBD1 (5 bases). The germline V and J ends were trimmed by 4 bases and 5 bases, with 15 bases remaining between them. Germline V gene lookup returns CDR1 SQVTM and CDR2 ANQGSEA. This CDR3 is built from 13 residues. CDR3 DNA: TGCAGCGTTGCAGAGGTCTCAGGGAACGAGCAGTACTTC. This translates into CSVAEVSGNEQYF.

The rearrangement links TRBV6-5 to TRBJ2-7; 9 bases match TRBD2. The length of the CDR3 is 15 residues. Unmatched junction bases numbered 10, after V lost 6 bases and J lost 4 bases. The V gene's germline CDR1 is MNHEY and CDR2 SVGAGI. CDR3 protein: CASRLPREGWYEQYF. The DNA for the CDR3 is TGTGCCAGCAGACTCCCGCGGGAGGGCTGGTACGAGCAGTACTTC.

This sequence joins TRBV7-9 and TRBJ1-2; 10 positions agree with TRBD1. Unmatched junction bases numbered 7, after V lost 5 bases and J lost 7 bases. CDR3 length: 14 amino acids. Germline V CDR1 and CDR2: SEHNR, FQNEAQ (reference sequence). In nucleotides, the CDR3 is TGTGCCAGCAGCCTGGGGGGACAGGGGTCTGGCTACACCTTC. Translation gives CASSLGGQGSGYTF.

The chain's CDR3 is CASSEVAGGEQFF. CDR3 in DNA: TGTGCCAGCAGTGAGGTAGCGGGCGGGGAGCAGTTCTTC. This sequence joins TRBV2 and TRBJ2-1; 7 nucleotides match TRBD2. V was clipped by 3 bases and J by 10 bases; unmatched bases: 6. The germline CDR1 and CDR2 sequences are SNHLY and FYNNEI. This CDR3 has 13 residues.

V usage is TRBV6-2 or TRBV6-3 and J usage is TRBJ2-3; 8 positions match TRBD2. V shed 5 bases and J 1 base; nucleotides not matched to a gene: 5. The CDR3 extends over 15 amino acids. Per germline, CDR1 MNHEY and CDR2 SVGEGT. The DNA for the CDR3 is TGTGCCAGCAGTCTCCCAGCGGGGGGCACAGATACGCAGTATTTT. Translating gives CASSLPAGGTDTQYF.

V is TRBV4-1 and J is TRBJ1-5; D ambiguous. The V end was cut by 1 base, the J end by 1 base, with 8 bases between. The CDR3 is 15 residues long. Germline values: CDR1 MGHRA, CDR2 YSYEKL. The CDR3 nucleotides are TGCGCCAGCAGCCAAGGAGTCGGGAGCAATCAGCCCCAGCATTTT. Translating gives CASSQGVGSNQPQHF.

V and J are TRBV11-3 and TRBJ1-4; D ambiguous. There are 14 residues in the CDR3. Trimming cost V 5 bases and J 8 bases, with 15 bases left between them. Germline V gene data show CDR1 as SGHNT and CDR2 as YENEEA. The CDR3 region has the DNA TGTGCCAGCAGCGGGAGGGAGGTTGAGGAAAAACTGTTTTTT. Residues: CASSGREVEEKLFF. Filled out from reference TRBV11-3 and TRBJ1-4, the complete variable domain reads EAGVVQSPRYKIIEKKQPVAFWCNPISGHNTLYWYLQNLGQGPELLIRYENEEAVDDSQLPKDRFSAERLKGVDSTLKIQPAELGDSAVYLCASSGREVEEKLFFGSGTQLSVL.

In DNA, the CDR3 is TGTGCCAGCAGCGTCACCGGGATGTCCACCCCCTACGAGCAGTACTTC. This gives the protein CASSVTGMSTPYEQYF. This chain uses TRBV9 with TRBJ2-7, with D perhaps TRBD2 (5 bases). The CDR3 extends over 16 amino acids. Between the trimmed V and J ends, which lost 2 bases and 2 bases, there was a span of 17 bases. The germline CDR1 and CDR2 sequences are SGDLS and YYNGEE.

The chain joins TRBV7-9 to TRBJ2-3; 8 bases are shared with TRBD2. Trimming cost V 3 bases and J 1 base; bases outside gene matches: 3. The length of the CDR3 is 15 residues. The germline gives CDR1 SEHNR, CDR2 FQNEAQ (reference sequence). The DNA of the CDR3 is TGTGCCAGCAGCTTGGGACTAGGGGGCACAGATACGCAGTATTTT. This codes for CASSLGLGGTDTQYF.

V usage is TRBV6-5 and J usage is TRBJ2-7; 8 bases map to TRBD2. V lost 6 bases, J lost 0 bases, and 7 bases stayed unmatched. CDR3 length: 15 amino acids. Germline loops: CDR1 MNHEY, CDR2 SVGAGI. Written as DNA, the CDR3 is TGTGCCAGCAGGCTAAGCGGACTAGCCTCCTACGAGCAGTACTTC. This codes for CASRLSGLASYEQYF.

This sequence joins TRBV6-4 and TRBJ2-3; maybe TRBD1 (5 bases). The CDR3 runs 15 residues. Germline CDR1 reads MRHNA; CDR2 reads SNTAGT. Trimming left V 6 bases short and J 2 bases short, with 15 bases between. CDR3 protein: CASSSTGSLTDTQYF. CDR3 nucleotides: TGTGCCAGCAGCTCCACAGGATCACTCACAGATACGCAGTATTTT.

The rearrangement joins TRBV25-1 to TRBJ2-5; maybe TRBD2 (5 bases). CDR3 length: 12 amino acids. CDR1 is MGHDK, CDR2 SYGVNS, per germline. The V gene lost 2 bases and the J gene lost 5 bases, with 6 bases spanning the gap. DNA of the CDR3: TGTGCCAGCAGTGAAAGAGGGGAGACCCAGTACTTC. Its translation: CASSERGETQYF.

V and J are TRBV5-1 and TRBJ2-1, with 16 bases matching TRBD2. With V trimmed by 4 bases and J by 0 bases, 4 bases remained unmatched. In germline, CDR1 is SGHRS, CDR2 YFSETQ. CDR3 size: 18 residues. CDR3 sequence: CASSRGLAGGLSYNEQFF. As DNA, the CDR3 is TGCGCCAGCAGCAGGGGACTAGCGGGAGGGCTCTCCTACAATGAGCAGTTCTTC.

This clone was found once. The chain has TRBV7-9 and TRBJ2-1; 11 nucleotides agree with TRBD2. The CDR3 runs 13 residues. Germline V gene data show CDR1 as SEHNR and CDR2 as FQNEAQ (reference sequence). CDR3: CGSGRAWGDEQFF. The CDR3 DNA reads as TGTGGTAGCGGGAGGGCATGGGGCGATGAGCAGTTCTTC.

This clone appeared a few times. In nucleotides, the CDR3 is TGTGCCATCAGTGAGGGGACAGGGGATGAAAAACTGTTTTTT. It translates to CAISEGTGDEKLFF. The chain couples TRBV10-3 to TRBJ1-4; 10 bases are a match to TRBD1. The length of the CDR3 is 14 residues. With 2 bases clipped from V and 6 bases from J, the junction kept 0 bases outside the gene matches. Germline-derived CDR1 and CDR2 are ENHRY and SYGVKD.

The chain joins TRBV6-6 to TRBJ2-1; 12 nucleotides match TRBD2. Trimming cost V 0 bases and J 9 bases; bases outside gene matches: 3. In germline, CDR1 is MNHNY, CDR2 SVGAGI (reference sequence). The CDR3 consists of 15 residues. Written as DNA, the CDR3 is TGTGCCAGCAGTTACTCGACTAGCGGGAGATCTGAGCAGTTCTTC. Its translation: CASSYSTSGRSEQFF.

This chain connects TRBV5-4 to TRBJ1-6, with 9 bases matching TRBD1. Germline assignment: CDR1 SGHNT and CDR2 YYREEE (reference sequence). The CDR3 is 14 amino acids. V was pared by 3 bases and J by 10 bases, with 5 bases of the junction left unmatched. CDR3 coding DNA: TGTGCCAGCAGCTCGGGACAGGGACACTCACCCCTCCACTTT. Its protein product is CASSSGQGHSPLHF. Full variable domain (remainder filled in from reference TRBV5-4 and TRBJ1-6): ETGVTQSPTHLIKTRGQQVTLRCSSQSGHNTVSWYQQALGQGPQFIFQYYREEENGRGNFPPRFSGLQFPNYSSELNVNALELDDSALYLCASSSGQGHSPLHFGNGTRLTVT.

The chain is built from TRBV4-1 and TRBJ2-7, with D maybe TRBD2 (8 bases). V lost 2 bases, J lost 1 base, and 21 bases lay in between. The CDR3 runs 18 residues. The germline V gene has CDR1 MGHRA and CDR2 YSYEKL. Here the CDR3 reads CASSQPQGLAGRSYEQYF. The CDR3 region has the DNA TGCGCCAGCAGCCAACCACAGGGGCTAGCGGGCCGATCCTACGAGCAGTACTTC.

This rearrangement joins TRBV5-4 to TRBJ2-7, with 12 bases fitting TRBD1. Germline lookup yields CDR1 SGHNT and CDR2 YYREEE (reference sequence). J was trimmed by 4 bases and V by 0 bases; bases with no gene match: 8. The CDR3 totals 17 residues. The CDR3 spells CASSLAMGTGGSYEQYF. The DNA of the CDR3 is TGTGCCAGCAGCTTGGCCATGGGGACAGGGGGCTCTTACGAGCAGTACTTC.

The gene calls are TRBV6-5 and TRBJ1-1; the match to TRBD1 covers 7 bases. This CDR3 has 15 residues. The J segment lost 0 bases and the V segment lost 3 bases, leaving 4 bases of the junction unmatched. Germline values: CDR1 MNHEY, CDR2 SVGAGI. CDR3 sequence (DNA): TGTGCCAGCAGTTATGGGACAGAATTGAACACTGAAGCTTTCTTT. It yields the protein CASSYGTELNTEAFF.

This chain uses TRBV13 with TRBJ1-4; D uncertain. The CDR3 totals 15 residues. CDR1 and CDR2 (germline): PRHDT, FYEKMQ (reference sequence). Deletions cut 0 bases from V and 0 bases from J, with 5 bases between. The CDR3 coding sequence is TGTGCCAGCAGCTTAGGCAGTGCAACTAATGAAAAACTGTTTTTT. Translating gives CASSLGSATNEKLFF.

This clone is medium-sized in the sample. The chain is built from TRBV6-5 and TRBJ1-2; D remains unclear. Germline CDR1 MNHEY, CDR2 SVGAGI. The CDR3 runs to 14 residues. Trimming removed 0 bases at V and 4 bases at J, with 9 bases between. For the CDR3, the DNA is TGTGCCAGCAGTTACTCGAGCCAGGCCTATGGCTACACCTTC. Encoded protein: CASSYSSQAYGYTF.

This chain connects TRBV6-4 to TRBJ2-6, with unresolved D. CDR3 length: 17 amino acids. Germline CDR1 and CDR2: MRHNA and SNTAGT. V was pared by 6 bases and J by 2 bases, with 17 bases between. The CDR3 reads CASSPFLGKPGANVLTF. The DNA of the CDR3 is TGTGCCAGCAGCCCCTTCCTGGGCAAACCTGGGGCCAACGTCCTGACTTTC.

The chain carries TRBV5-1 and TRBJ2-1; 10 nucleotides line up with TRBD2. Germline-derived CDR1 and CDR2 are SGHRS and YFSETQ. The CDR3 is made up of 17 amino acids. J lost 4 bases, V lost 5 bases, and 12 bases had no gene match. The CDR3 region is CASSTGLRTSGYNEQFF. Written as DNA, the CDR3 is TGCGCCAGCAGTACTGGGTTAAGGACTAGCGGATACAATGAGCAGTTCTTC.

This clone was seen only once. The chain joins TRBV28 to TRBJ1-1; D unresolved. Trimming took off 5 bases at V and 1 base at J, with 11 bases between the two ends. The CDR3 is 14 residues long. CDR1 MDHEN and CDR2 SYDVKM come from the germline V gene. The CDR3 DNA reads as TGTGCCAGCAGTGAGACAAGAACGAACACTGAAGCTTTCTTT. Translation: CASSETRTNTEAFF.